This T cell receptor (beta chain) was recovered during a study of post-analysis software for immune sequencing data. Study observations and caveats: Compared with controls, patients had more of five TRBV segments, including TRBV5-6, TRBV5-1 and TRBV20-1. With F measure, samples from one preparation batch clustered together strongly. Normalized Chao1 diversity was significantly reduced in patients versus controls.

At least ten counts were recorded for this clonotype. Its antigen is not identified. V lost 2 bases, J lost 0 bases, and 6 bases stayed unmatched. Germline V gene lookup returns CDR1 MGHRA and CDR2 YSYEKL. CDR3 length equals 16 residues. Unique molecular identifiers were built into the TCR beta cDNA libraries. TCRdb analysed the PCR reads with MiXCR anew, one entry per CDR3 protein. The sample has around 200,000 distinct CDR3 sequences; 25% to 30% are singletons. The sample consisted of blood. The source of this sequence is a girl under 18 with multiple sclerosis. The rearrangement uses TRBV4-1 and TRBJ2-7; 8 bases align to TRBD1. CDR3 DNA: TGCGCCAGCAGCCAAACGGACAGGGCAATCTCCTACGAGCAGTACTTC. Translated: CASSQTDRAISYEQYF.